The clone carrying this T cell receptor beta chain appeared a single time. The entry originates in a study of T cell responses to AZD1222 COVID-19 vaccine. Clones were read by immunoSEQ multiplex PCR, and TCRdb kept only the in-frame ones, dropping some. The table lists about 42,000 clones, roughly 88% of them singletons. Looked up from germline, CDR1 is LGHDT and CDR2 is YNNKEL (reference sequence). Trimming removed 1 base from V and 12 bases from J; junction bases left unmatched: 6. This CDR3 is 13 amino acids long. The TCR originated in an adult who received the AZD1222 COVID-19 vaccine. The chain is built from TRBV3-1 (or the pseudogene TRBV3-2) and TRBJ2-1, with 7 positions matching TRBD2. Material: peripheral blood, obtained 28 days after the second AZD1222 dose. The CDR3 region is CASSQGEGGRQFF. The CDR3 bases are TGTGCCAGCAGCCAAGGGGAGGGCGGGAGGCAGTTCTTC.